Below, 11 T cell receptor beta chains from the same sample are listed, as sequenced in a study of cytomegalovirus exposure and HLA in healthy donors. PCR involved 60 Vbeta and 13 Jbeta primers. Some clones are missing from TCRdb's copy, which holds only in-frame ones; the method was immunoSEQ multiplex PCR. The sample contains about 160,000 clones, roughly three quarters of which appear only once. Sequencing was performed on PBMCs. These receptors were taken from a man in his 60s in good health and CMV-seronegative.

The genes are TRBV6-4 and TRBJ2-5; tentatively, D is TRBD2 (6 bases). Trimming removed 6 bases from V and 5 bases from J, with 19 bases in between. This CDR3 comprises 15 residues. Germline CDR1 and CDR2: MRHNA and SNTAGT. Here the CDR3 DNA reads TGTGCCAGCAGCCCGGGACTCTCAAGTGGCGAGACCCAGTACTTC. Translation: CASSPGLSSGETQYF.

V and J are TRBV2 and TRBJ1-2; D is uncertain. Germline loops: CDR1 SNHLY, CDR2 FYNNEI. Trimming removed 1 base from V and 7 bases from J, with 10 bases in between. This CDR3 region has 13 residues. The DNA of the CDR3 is TGTGCCAGCAGTGAAGGCCCCGGGGTTGGCTACACCTTC. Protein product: CASSEGPGVGYTF.

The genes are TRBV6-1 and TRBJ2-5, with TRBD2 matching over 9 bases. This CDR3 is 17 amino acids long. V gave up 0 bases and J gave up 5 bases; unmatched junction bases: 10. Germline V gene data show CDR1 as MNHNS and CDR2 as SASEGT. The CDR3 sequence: CASSEARIAGVRETQYF. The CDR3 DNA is TGTGCCAGCAGTGAAGCACGGATAGCGGGGGTACGGGAGACCCAGTACTTC.

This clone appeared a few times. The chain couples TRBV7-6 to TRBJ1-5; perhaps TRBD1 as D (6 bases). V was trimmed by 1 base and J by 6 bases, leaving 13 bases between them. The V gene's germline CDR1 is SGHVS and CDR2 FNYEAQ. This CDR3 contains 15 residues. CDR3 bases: TGTGCCAGCAGCTTAGTAGCAGGGGTAGGTCAGCCCCAGCATTTT. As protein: CASSLVAGVGQPQHF.

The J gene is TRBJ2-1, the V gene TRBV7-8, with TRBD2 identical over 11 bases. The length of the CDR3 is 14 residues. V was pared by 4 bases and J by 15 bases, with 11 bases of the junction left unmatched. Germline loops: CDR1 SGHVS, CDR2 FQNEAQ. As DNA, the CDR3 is TGTGCCAGCAGCTCCGCTCCTCTAGCGGGAGGTAGGTTCTTC. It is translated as CASSSAPLAGGRFF. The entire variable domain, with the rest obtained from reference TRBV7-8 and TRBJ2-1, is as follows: GAGVSQSPRYKVAKRGQDVALRCDPISGHVSLFWYQQALGQGPEFLTYFQNEAQLDKSGLPSDRFFAERPEGSVSTLKIQRTQQEDSAVYLCASSSAPLAGGRFFGPGTRLTVL.

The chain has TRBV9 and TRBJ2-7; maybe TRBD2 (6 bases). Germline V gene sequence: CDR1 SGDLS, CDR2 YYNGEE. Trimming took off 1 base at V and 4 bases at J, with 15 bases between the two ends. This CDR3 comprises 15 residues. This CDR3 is CASSVRASEKYEQYF. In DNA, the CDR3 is TGTGCCAGCAGCGTAAGAGCTAGCGAGAAGTACGAGCAGTACTTC.

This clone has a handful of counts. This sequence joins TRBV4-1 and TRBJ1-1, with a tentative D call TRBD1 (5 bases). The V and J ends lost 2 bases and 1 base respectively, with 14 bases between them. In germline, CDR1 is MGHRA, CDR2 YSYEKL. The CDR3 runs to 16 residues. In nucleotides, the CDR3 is TGCGCCAGCAGCCAAAGTAGTAGGACAAAGAACACTGAAGCTTTCTTT. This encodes CASSQSSRTKNTEAFF.

The DNA for the CDR3 is TGTGCCTGGAGTGTAGAAAAGGGGCCAGGGTTATACAATGAGCAGTTCTTC. Translating gives CAWSVEKGPGLYNEQFF. The chain couples TRBV30 to TRBJ2-1; perhaps TRBD1 as D (5 bases). This CDR3 contains 17 residues. Trimming shortened V by 0 bases and J by 4 bases, and 19 bases separated the two germline ends. Germline V lookup: CDR1 GTSNPN, CDR2 SVGIG (reference sequence).

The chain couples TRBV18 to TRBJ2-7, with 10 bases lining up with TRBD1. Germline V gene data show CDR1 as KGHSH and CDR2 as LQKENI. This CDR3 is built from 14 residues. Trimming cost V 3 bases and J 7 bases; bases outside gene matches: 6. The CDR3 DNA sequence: TGTGCCAGCTCACCGGGGACAGGGGATAAAGAGCAGTACTTC. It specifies CASSPGTGDKEQYF.

The CDR3 loop reads CAWSGGTGGSNEKLFF. The CDR3 DNA is TGTGCCTGGAGCGGGGGGACAGGGGGGAGTAATGAAAAACTGTTTTTT. The V call is TRBV30, the J call TRBJ1-4; TRBD1 agrees at 11 bases. CDR1 and CDR2 (germline): GTSNPN, SVGIG (reference sequence). The ends lost 3 bases at V and 4 bases at J; junction bases unmatched: 7. CDR3 length: 16 amino acids. Combining the CDR3 with reference TRBV30 and TRBJ1-4 gives the whole variable domain SQTIHQWPATLVQPVGSPLSLECTVEGTSNPNLYWYRQAAGRGLQLLFYSVGIGQISSEVPQNLSASRPQDRQFILSSKKLLLSDSGFYLCAWSGGTGGSNEKLFFGSGTQLSVL.

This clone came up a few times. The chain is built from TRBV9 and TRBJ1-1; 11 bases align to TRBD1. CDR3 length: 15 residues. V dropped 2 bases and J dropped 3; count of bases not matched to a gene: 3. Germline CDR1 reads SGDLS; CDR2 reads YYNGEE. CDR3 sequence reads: CASSVSGQGDTEAFF. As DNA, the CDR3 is TGTGCCAGCAGCGTCTCGGGACAGGGGGACACTGAAGCTTTCTTT. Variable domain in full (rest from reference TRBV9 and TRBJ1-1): DSGVTQTPKHLITATGQRVTLRCSPRSGDLSVYWYQQSLDQGLQFLIQYYNGEERAKGNILERFSAQQFPDLHSELNLSSLELGDSALYFCASSVSGQGDTEAFFGQGTRLTVV.